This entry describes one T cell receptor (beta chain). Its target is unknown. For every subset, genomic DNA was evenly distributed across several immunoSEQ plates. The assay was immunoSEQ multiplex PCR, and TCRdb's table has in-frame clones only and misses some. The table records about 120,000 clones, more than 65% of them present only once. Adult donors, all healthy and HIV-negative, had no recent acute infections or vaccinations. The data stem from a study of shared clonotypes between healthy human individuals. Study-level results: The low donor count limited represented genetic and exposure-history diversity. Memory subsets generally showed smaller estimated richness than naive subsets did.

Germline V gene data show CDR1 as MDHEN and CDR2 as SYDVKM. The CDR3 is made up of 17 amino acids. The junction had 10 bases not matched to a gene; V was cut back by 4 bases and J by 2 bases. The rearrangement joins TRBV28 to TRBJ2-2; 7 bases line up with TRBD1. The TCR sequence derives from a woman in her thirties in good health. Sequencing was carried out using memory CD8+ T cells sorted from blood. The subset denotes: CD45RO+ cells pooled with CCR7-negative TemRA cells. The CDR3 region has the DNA TGTGCCAGCAGTTATCCGACAGGGAAGTTCAACACCGGGGAGCTGTTTTTT. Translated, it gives CASSYPTGKFNTGELFF.